This T cell receptor (beta chain) was documented in a study of blood T cell repertoires in COVID-19. Study details: The samples span acute and convalescent COVID-19 from the United States, Italy and Spain. Sample material is recorded as cDNA or gDNA derived from T cells, B-cell-depleted T cells, or PBMCs.

In the source study's methods: Nucleated cell number was recorded as an estimate derived from reference gene primer amplification. TCRdb's table, derived via immunoSEQ multiplex PCR, lists solely in-frame clones and lacks some. The DNA was the basis for D and trimming; V, J and clone size are from that table. The profile shows fewer than 200,000 clones, 80% to 90% of them singletons. This CDR3 region has 15 residues. Trimming took 6 bases from V and 1 from J; bases not matched to a gene: 7. Germline loops: CDR1 SGHAT, CDR2 FQNNGV. The sequence came from a man in his fifties with active or convalescent COVID-19. The rearrangement links TRBV11-2 to TRBJ2-5; TRBD2 agrees at 8 bases. The source material was peripheral blood. CDR3 region: CASSPGTRAQETQYF. The DNA for the CDR3 is TGTGCCAGCAGTCCCGGGACTAGGGCCCAAGAGACCCAGTACTTC.